A single sample gave rise to the 24 T cell receptor beta chains below, sequenced in a study of blood T cell repertoires in COVID-19. Sequencing was performed with immunoSEQ multiplex PCR; in TCRdb, only in-frame clones are kept and a portion is missing. The sample gives about 390,000 clones, roughly 89% of which show up once; approximately 9.3% is in the top ten. Sequenced input: PBMCs or T cells enriched from blood (not recorded which). The receptors were sampled from a woman in her fifties or sixties who had recovered from COVID-19.

The chain recombines TRBV4-2 with TRBJ2-2; the D is unclear. The CDR3 runs to 15 residues. From germline, CDR1 is LGHNA and CDR2 YNFKEQ. With 4 bases removed from V and 4 bases from J, the gap between germline ends came to 13 bases. The CDR3, as DNA: TGTGCCAGCAGCCTCTCCCCGTCCGGCACCGGGGAGCTGTTTTTT. Protein sequence: CASSLSPSGTGELFF.

The rearrangement links TRBV5-6 to TRBJ2-2, with D hard to call. Germline assignment: CDR1 SGHDT and CDR2 YYEEEE. Between the trimmed V and J ends, which lost 2 bases and 5 bases, there was a span of 10 bases. CDR3 length equals 14 residues. The CDR3 DNA reads as TGTGCCAGCAGCTTAGGCCGGGTTACCGGGGAGCTGTTTTTT. Translated: CASSLGRVTGELFF.

This chain links TRBV27 with TRBJ1-5; no firm D call. The length of the CDR3 is 13 residues. Trimming left V 0 bases short and J 4 bases short, with 4 bases between. Germline CDR1 reads MNHEY; CDR2 reads SMNVEV (reference sequence). Written as DNA, the CDR3 is TGTGCCAGCAGTTTATCCCGTAATCAGCCCCAGCATTTT. It is translated as CASSLSRNQPQHF.

The chain employs TRBV15 and TRBJ1-2, with 7 positions matching TRBD1. V lost 4 bases, J lost 4 bases, and 18 bases stayed unmatched. The CDR3 is made up of 18 amino acids. Germline CDR1 and CDR2: LNHNV and YYDKDF (reference sequence). The DNA for the CDR3 is TGTGCCACCAGCACGAACCGGGACAGAAAAGTTCTAGGCTATGGCTACACCTTC. The encoded protein is CATSTNRDRKVLGYGYTF.

The chain links TRBV19 to TRBJ2-2; possibly TRBD2 for D (5 bases). Germline loops: CDR1 LNHDA, CDR2 SQIVND (reference sequence). The CDR3 covers 14 residues. V was pared by 3 bases and J by 6 bases, with 11 bases between. DNA for the CDR3: TGTGCCAGTAGTATCGGGATCCGGGCCGGGGAGCTGTTTTTT. It specifies CASSIGIRAGELFF. The entire variable domain, with the rest obtained from reference TRBV19 and TRBJ2-2, is as follows: DGGITQSPKYLFRKEGQNVTLSCEQNLNHDAMYWYRQDPGQGLRLIYYSQIVNDFQKGDIAEGYSVSREKKESFPLTVTSAQKNPTAFYLCASSIGIRAGELFFGEGSRLTVL.

J is TRBJ1-2 and V is TRBV19, with D possibly TRBD1 on 5 matching bases. Germline assignment: CDR1 LNHDA and CDR2 SQIVND (reference sequence). The CDR3 covers 13 residues. Trimming cost V 5 bases and J 8 bases, with 15 bases left between them. The CDR3 DNA sequence: TGTGCCAGTAGTCCCTCAGGGTTTAACGGCTACACCTTC. The encoded protein is CASSPSGFNGYTF.

V is TRBV7-2 and J is TRBJ1-5, with D perhaps matching TRBD1 (6 bases). Per the germline V gene, CDR1 is SGHTA and CDR2 is FQGNSA. The CDR3 spans 15 residues. Trimming pared 3 bases from V and 6 bases from J, leaving 15 bases between. The CDR3 loop reads CASSFLDRSGQPQHF. In nucleotides, the CDR3 is TGTGCCAGCAGCTTCCTTGACAGGTCGGGTCAGCCCCAGCATTTT.

The chain links TRBV7-8 to TRBJ1-2, with D possibly matching TRBD1 (6 bases). The CDR3 extends over 15 amino acids. Per germline, CDR1 SGHVS and CDR2 FQNEAQ. Trimming took 7 bases from V and 3 from J, leaving 18 bases between them. CDR3 coding DNA: TGTGCCAGCACCAAATTCCGGGAGGGGGACTATGGCTACACCTTC. Translating it yields CASTKFREGDYGYTF.

The V call is TRBV6-1, the J call TRBJ1-3, with no clear D. The CDR3 totals 15 residues. With 2 bases removed from V and 0 bases from J, the gap between germline ends came to 8 bases. Looked up from germline, CDR1 is MNHNS and CDR2 is SASEGT. CDR3 in amino acids: CASSERARSGNTIYF. CDR3 coding DNA: TGTGCCAGCAGTGAACGAGCACGCTCTGGAAACACCATATATTTT.

This chain connects TRBV7-3 to TRBJ2-2, with TRBD1 matching over 10 bases. This CDR3 contains 16 residues. Germline-derived CDR1 and CDR2 are SGHTA and FQGTGA. V shed 5 bases, J shed 1 base, and the junction held 4 bases outside the gene matches. The CDR3 DNA sequence: TGTGCCAGCAGCCGCGGGGACAGGGGGAACACCGGGGAGCTGTTTTTT. It specifies CASSRGDRGNTGELFF.

The chain joins TRBV27 to TRBJ2-7; 8 positions match TRBD1. Looked up from germline, CDR1 is MNHEY and CDR2 is SMNVEV (reference sequence). This CDR3 has 15 amino acids. Germline trimming cut 7 bases from V and 3 bases from J; bases unmatched to any gene: 11. CDR3 loop: CASNPGPGGIYEQYF. The CDR3 nucleotides are TGTGCCAGCAACCCAGGGCCAGGGGGCATCTACGAGCAGTACTTC.

The genes are TRBV30 and TRBJ1-2, with D tentatively TRBD1 (6 bases). The ends were cut back, 1 base at V and 5 bases at J, with 8 bases in the middle. This CDR3 region has 12 residues. The germline gives CDR1 GTSNPN, CDR2 SVGIG (reference sequence). The CDR3 protein is CAWSAGAYGYTF. The CDR3 bases are TGTGCCTGGAGTGCAGGGGCGTATGGCTACACCTTC.

The CDR3 region is CASSLGDRGNTEAFF. CDR3 in DNA: TGTGCCAGCAGCTTAGGGGACAGGGGGAACACTGAAGCTTTCTTT. The genes are TRBV7-9 and TRBJ1-1; TRBD1 matches 10 bases. Germline CDR1 SEHNR, CDR2 FQNEAQ (reference sequence). The CDR3 length is 15 residues. V dropped 1 base and J dropped 1; count of bases not matched to a gene: 0.

The gene calls are TRBV7-2 and TRBJ2-1; unclear D gene. This CDR3 has 14 residues. Germline-derived CDR1 and CDR2 are SGHTA and FQGNSA. Trimming cost V 1 base and J 9 bases, with 13 bases left between them. The CDR3 here is CASSLGSKGAEQFF. The DNA for the CDR3 is TGTGCCAGCAGCTTAGGGAGTAAAGGCGCTGAGCAGTTCTTC. The variable domain in full, with the rest retrieved from reference TRBV7-2 and TRBJ2-1, is GAGVSQSPSNKVTEKGKDVELRCDPISGHTALYWYRQSLGQGLEFLIYFQGNSAPDKSGLPSDRFSAERTGGSVSTLTIQRTQQEDSAVYLCASSLGSKGAEQFFGPGTRLTVL.

This clone came up a few times. The rearrangement joins TRBV19 to TRBJ1-1, with D perhaps matching TRBD1 (5 bases). V dropped 9 bases and J dropped 0 bases, with 14 bases sitting between them. The germline V gene encodes CDR1 LNHDA and CDR2 SQIVND (reference sequence). The CDR3 runs to 14 residues. Here the CDR3 reads CARAQEGMNTEAFF. The CDR3 nucleotides read TGTGCCAGAGCCCAGGAGGGGATGAACACTGAAGCTTTCTTT.

The chain links TRBV2 to TRBJ1-1, with unresolved D. This CDR3 is 12 amino acids long. Trimming pared 6 bases from V and 0 bases from J, leaving 5 bases between. Germline V gene lookup returns CDR1 SNHLY and CDR2 FYNNEI. In DNA form, the CDR3 reads TGTGCCAGCAGATTAGTGAACACTGAAGCTTTCTTT. Its translation is CASRLVNTEAFF.

This clone appeared a single time. The chain combines TRBV24-1 with TRBJ1-2, with TRBD1 matching over 9 bases. Losses at the gene ends were 7 bases for V and 8 bases for J; bases not matched to a gene: 13. Germline assignment: CDR1 KGHDR and CDR2 SFDVKD. The CDR3 is 15 residues long. CDR3: CATRAGQGDASGYTF. The DNA for the CDR3 is TGTGCCACCAGGGCGGGACAGGGAGATGCTTCAGGCTACACCTTC.

In its sample, this clone was seen once. One junction end disagrees with the germline gene, perhaps due to a read error. The chain uses TRBV9 and TRBJ2-5; D is ambiguous. Germline V CDR1 and CDR2: SGDLS, YYNGEE. This CDR3 is built from 13 residues. CDR3 sequence (DNA): TGTGCCAGCAGCGTAGTTGGGCAAGGGACCCAGTACTTC. Encoded protein: CASSVVGQGTQYF.

The gene calls are TRBV12-2 and TRBJ2-7; no check of the table's D call, TRBD1, against the DNA was made. TRBV12-2 is tagged as a pseudogene. This CDR3 comprises 16 residues. This CDR3 reads CASRLAKWQGSHEQYF. As DNA, the CDR3 is TGTGCAAGTCGCTTAGCGAAGTGGCAGGGTAGTCACGAGCAGTACTTC.

The chain uses TRBV30 and TRBJ2-7; D is unresolved. There are 13 residues in the CDR3. CDR1 and CDR2 from the germline V gene are GTSNPN and SVGIG (reference sequence). V was clipped by 1 base and J by 4 bases, with 11 bases between them. This chain's CDR3 is CAWSEGSRYEQYF. CDR3 DNA sequence: TGTGCCTGGAGTGAAGGATCTAGATACGAGCAGTACTTC.

The chain couples TRBV19 to TRBJ1-5, with D uncertain. Trimming shortened V by 3 bases and J by 0 bases, and 9 bases separated the two germline ends. The CDR3 has 15 residues. The V gene's germline CDR1 is LNHDA and CDR2 SQIVND (reference sequence). CDR3 sequence (DNA): TGTGCCAGTAGTATTAGCACCTATAGCAATCAGCCCCAGCATTTT. Protein sequence: CASSISTYSNQPQHF.

The V gene is TRBV7-6, the J gene TRBJ1-1, with D perhaps matching TRBD1 (5 bases). The V end lost 5 bases, the J end lost 3 bases, and 22 bases lay between the germline ends. This CDR3 has 17 residues. Germline V CDR1 and CDR2: SGHVS, FNYEAQ. This CDR3 reads CASSQTTVLRGDTEAFF. Here the CDR3 DNA reads TGTGCCAGCAGCCAAACCACTGTCCTTAGGGGTGACACTGAAGCTTTCTTT.

This chain uses TRBV7-2 with TRBJ1-1; maybe TRBD1 (6 bases). Trimming cost V 7 bases and J 4 bases, with 16 bases left between them. Germline V gene sequence: CDR1 SGHTA, CDR2 FQGNSA. CDR3 length equals 14 residues. CDR3 amino acids: CASKNQGTGTEAFF. The CDR3 nucleotides read TGTGCCAGCAAGAATCAGGGGACGGGCACTGAAGCTTTCTTT. Full variable domain (remainder filled in from reference TRBV7-2 and TRBJ1-1): GAGVSQSPSNKVTEKGKDVELRCDPISGHTALYWYRQSLGQGLEFLIYFQGNSAPDKSGLPSDRFSAERTGGSVSTLTIQRTQQEDSAVYLCASKNQGTGTEAFFGQGTRLTVV.

This chain joins TRBV7-9 and TRBJ1-4; TRBD1 might be the D (5 bases). Germline CDR1 is SEHNR and CDR2 is FQNEAQ (reference sequence). The CDR3 loop spans 10 amino acids. V was pared by 6 bases and J by 10 bases, with 6 bases between. The CDR3 reads CASRGAKLFF. The CDR3 nucleotides read TGTGCCAGCAGAGGGGCAAAACTGTTTTTT.